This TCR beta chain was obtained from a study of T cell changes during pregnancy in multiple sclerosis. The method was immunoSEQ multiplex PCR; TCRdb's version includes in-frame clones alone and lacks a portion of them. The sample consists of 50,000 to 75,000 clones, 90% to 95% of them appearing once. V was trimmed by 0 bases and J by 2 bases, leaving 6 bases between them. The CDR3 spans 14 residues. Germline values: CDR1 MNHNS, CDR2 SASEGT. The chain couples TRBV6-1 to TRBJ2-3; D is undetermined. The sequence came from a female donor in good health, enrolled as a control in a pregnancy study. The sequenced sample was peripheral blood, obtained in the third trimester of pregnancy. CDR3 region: CASSEAATTDTQYF. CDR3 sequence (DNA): TGTGCCAGCAGTGAAGCGGCCACCACAGATACGCAGTATTTT.